The source of this T cell receptor (beta chain) is a study of blood T cell repertoires in COVID-19. Study details: Specimens from acute and convalescent COVID-19 originated in the United States, Italy and Spain. Sample material is recorded as cDNA or gDNA derived from T cells, B-cell-depleted T cells, or PBMCs.

Measured with immunoSEQ multiplex PCR; TCRdb has only the in-frame clones, and not every one. The sample includes 100,000 or so clones, 75% to 90% of them seen just once. The CDR3 loop spans 13 amino acids. V lost 1 base and J 7 bases, leaving 11 bases between the germline ends. Germline V gene lookup returns CDR1 KGHSH and CDR2 LQKENI. This TCR was sampled from a human donor in a cohort sampled during active COVID-19. The sequenced sample consisted of peripheral blood. This chain uses TRBV18 with TRBJ2-7, with D perhaps TRBD2 (6 bases). DNA for the CDR3: TGTGCCAGCTCACCACGGGGGGAGTGGGAGCAGTACTTC. Its protein is CASSPRGEWEQYF.